One sample yielded the 28 T cell receptor beta chains listed below, sequenced in a study of T-cell memory formation after mild COVID-19. TCRdb re-analysed the 5' RACE reads in MiXCR, keeping a single row per CDR3 protein. The sample includes 250,000 to 300,000 distinct CDR3 sequences, less than 9.5% of them seen just once. Sequencing was done on a sample of PBMCs or a T cell subset sorted from them (not recorded which). These receptors came from a man younger than 30 who had mild COVID-19 (a few samples of this study predate the infection). Cell type and time point are not known.

The V and J genes are TRBV18 and TRBJ2-7; D remains unclear. V lost 5 bases and J lost 0, with 11 bases in between. Germline loops: CDR1 KGHSH, CDR2 LQKENI. The CDR3 length is 14 residues. The CDR3 sequence is CASSATPGSYEQYV. CDR3 coding DNA: TGTGCCAGCTCAGCAACGCCGGGCTCCTACGAGCAGTACGTC.

This clonotype was observed a few times. This chain joins TRBV20-1 and TRBJ2-3, with unresolved D. Germline V gene data show CDR1 as DFQATT and CDR2 as SNEGSKA (reference sequence). The ends were cut back, 0 bases at V and 4 bases at J, with 5 bases in the middle. The CDR3 runs to 12 residues. CDR3 DNA: TGCAGTGCTAGAGATCATTCAGATACGCAGTATTTT. Translating gives CSARDHSDTQYF.

This clonotype has just a few counts. V is TRBV4-3 and J is TRBJ1-1; D gene unclear. The V gene's germline CDR1 is LGHNA and CDR2 YSLEER. Trimming cost V 0 bases and J 4 bases, with 9 bases left between them. CDR3 length: 14 amino acids. The CDR3 spells CASSQEHRATEAFF. The CDR3 DNA reads as TGCGCCAGCAGCCAAGAACATAGGGCCACTGAAGCTTTCTTT.

V usage is TRBV20-1 and J usage is TRBJ1-1; perhaps TRBD1 as D (6 bases). There are 12 residues in the CDR3. V lost 5 bases to trimming and J lost 2 bases, with 9 bases between them. Germline assignment: CDR1 DFQATT and CDR2 SNEGSKA (reference sequence). The CDR3 sequence: CSAGRGNTEAFF. The CDR3 coding sequence is TGCAGTGCTGGCAGGGGAAACACTGAAGCTTTCTTT.

The chain combines TRBV5-4 with TRBJ1-6; D call uncertain. The germline V and J ends were trimmed by 4 bases and 2 bases, with 4 bases remaining between them. Germline V gene lookup returns CDR1 SGHNT and CDR2 YYREEE (reference sequence). This CDR3 spans 13 amino acids. CDR3 amino acids: CASSSAYNSPLHF. CDR3 DNA sequence: TGTGCCAGCAGCAGTGCCTATAATTCACCCCTCCACTTT.

The V and J genes are TRBV7-9 and TRBJ2-5; 7 nucleotides match TRBD2. The J segment lost 7 bases and the V segment lost 1 base, leaving 3 bases of the junction unmatched. This CDR3 is 13 amino acids long. CDR1 is SEHNR, CDR2 FQNEAQ, per germline (reference sequence). CDR3 sequence: CASSLEAGVTQYF. The CDR3 coding sequence is TGTGCCAGCAGCTTAGAGGCGGGGGTGACCCAGTACTTC.

This clonotype was seen more than once but under ten times. The CDR3 DNA reads as TGTGCCAGCAGCAAAGCTACAGGATTTCAAGAGACCCAGTACTTC. Amino acid sequence: CASSKATGFQETQYF. The chain combines TRBV7-2 with TRBJ2-5, with TRBD1 as a possible D gene (5 bases). The V end lost 5 bases, the J end lost 2 bases, and 15 bases lay between the germline ends. The CDR3 loop spans 15 amino acids. Germline V gives CDR1 SGHTA, CDR2 FQGNSA.

The rearrangement joins TRBV7-3 to TRBJ2-3, with unresolved D. CDR3 length: 15 amino acids. Germline-derived CDR1 and CDR2 are SGHTA and FQGTGA. V lost 1 base, J lost 3 bases, and 11 bases lay in between. The CDR3 reads CASSLSRAGTDTQYF. The CDR3 DNA is TGTGCCAGCAGCTTAAGTAGGGCCGGTACAGATACGCAGTATTTT.

This clonotype was found a few times. The V gene is TRBV7-2, the J gene TRBJ2-6; 8 bases match TRBD1. Germline lookup yields CDR1 SGHTA and CDR2 FQGNSA. This CDR3 has 18 residues. Unmatched junction bases numbered 9, after V lost 5 bases and J lost 0 bases. Here the CDR3 DNA reads TGTGCCAGCAGCCCCCCGGGACAGGTTTTCTCTGGGGCCAACGTCCTGACTTTC. It specifies CASSPPGQVFSGANVLTF.

This clonotype was detected only a few times. The chain uses TRBV6-5 and TRBJ1-4; weak D call: TRBD1 (6 bases). Germline CDR1 reads MNHEY; CDR2 reads SVGAGI. The CDR3 sequence is 16 residues long. V was clipped by 5 bases and J by 3 bases, with 16 bases between them. CDR3: CASSRITGYPNEKLFF. The CDR3 DNA is TGTGCCAGCAGTCGAATAACAGGGTACCCTAATGAAAAACTGTTTTTT.

The V gene is TRBV27, the J gene TRBJ1-2; D call uncertain. CDR1 is MNHEY, CDR2 SMNVEV, per germline (reference sequence). V shed 5 bases and J shed 5 bases, with 9 bases lying between them. The CDR3 loop spans 12 amino acids. CDR3 coding DNA: TGTGCCAGCAGTAGTACGGGTTATGGCTACACCTTC. It codes for CASSSTGYGYTF.

This clonotype has only a few counts. The chain carries TRBV5-1 and TRBJ1-4, with a possible D match to TRBD1 (5 bases). Germline V gives CDR1 SGHRS, CDR2 YFSETQ. Trimming stripped 5 bases from V and 0 bases from J, with 5 bases between. CDR3 size: 13 residues. This CDR3 is CASRGATNEKLFF. The CDR3 region has the DNA TGCGCCAGCAGGGGGGCAACTAATGAAAAACTGTTTTTT.

In regard to this clonotype: One end of the junction does not line up with germline, which may come from a read error. The chain carries TRBV5-5 and TRBJ2-7, with unresolved D. This CDR3 is 15 amino acids long. The germline V gene has CDR1 SGHKS and CDR2 YYEKEE (reference sequence). CDR3 DNA: TGTGCCAGCAGGTTGGACGTATTGGCAGGCTACGAGCAGTACTTC. Amino acid sequence: CASRLDVLAGYEQYF.

This clonotype was counted ten times or more. The chain recombines TRBV9 with TRBJ2-5, with 10 bases lining up with TRBD1. Germline V gene sequence: CDR1 SGDLS, CDR2 YYNGEE. V was clipped by 3 bases and J by 3 bases; unmatched bases: 2. This CDR3 is built from 14 residues. Written as DNA, the CDR3 is TGTGCCAGCAGCGCCGGGACAGGGGAAGAGACCCAGTACTTC. Amino acid sequence: CASSAGTGEETQYF.

This clonotype was counted many times. The chain is built from TRBV24-1 and TRBJ2-2, with 8 bases identical to TRBD1. Germline V gene data show CDR1 as KGHDR and CDR2 as SFDVKD. After removal of 9 bases from V and 3 bases from J, the junction contained 8 bases not matched to a gene. The CDR3 has 15 amino acids. The CDR3, as DNA: TGTGCCACCCAACCCGGGACAGGATACACCGGGGAGCTGTTTTTT. It encodes CATQPGTGYTGELFF.

V gene TRBV6-5 combines with J gene TRBJ2-2; 7 bases agree with TRBD2. V trimming: 6 bases; J trimming: 5 bases; junction bases outside the gene matches: 6. This CDR3 spans 14 amino acids. Germline V gene lookup returns CDR1 MNHEY and CDR2 SVGAGI. This CDR3 is CASRRGGGTGELFF. The DNA of the CDR3 is TGTGCCAGCAGGAGGGGCGGGGGTACCGGGGAGCTGTTTTTT.

This clonotype has more than one count but fewer than ten. This chain uses TRBV7-3 with TRBJ2-3; TRBD1 might be the D (7 bases). The germline CDR1 and CDR2 sequences are SGHTA and FQGTGA. CDR3 length: 14 amino acids. V was pared by 0 bases and J by 8 bases, with 12 bases between. The chain's CDR3 is CASSLTLQGGTQYF. The CDR3, as DNA: TGTGCCAGCAGCTTAACGCTCCAGGGGGGTACGCAGTATTTT.

This clonotype was recorded a few times. The rearrangement joins TRBV6-5 to TRBJ1-6; no definite D call. V dropped 2 bases and J dropped 5 bases, with 10 bases sitting between them. The CDR3 runs to 15 residues. Germline loops: CDR1 MNHEY, CDR2 SVGAGI. The CDR3 nucleotides read TGTGCCAGCAGTTACGATCGGCCCCATAATTCACCCCTCCACTTT. It is translated as CASSYDRPHNSPLHF.

This clonotype was observed a few times. The rearrangement joins TRBV6-1 to TRBJ1-2; TRBD1 aligns across 7 bases. Germline V gives CDR1 MNHNS, CDR2 SASEGT. The trim removed 8 bases at V and 0 bases at J, leaving 18 bases unmatched. There are 18 residues in the CDR3. CDR3 nucleotide sequence: TGTGCCAGCTCCATTATGATGCAGACAGGGCGAGCTAACTATGGCTACACCTTC. This codes for CASSIMMQTGRANYGYTF.

The genes are TRBV24-1 and TRBJ2-3; unclear D gene. This CDR3 comprises 15 residues. V was trimmed by 3 bases and J by 0 bases, leaving 9 bases between them. Germline CDR1 and CDR2: KGHDR and SFDVKD. The CDR3 sequence is CATSDATDSTDTQYF. CDR3 nucleotides: TGTGCCACCAGTGATGCAACGGACAGCACAGATACGCAGTATTTT.

This clonotype was seen a handful of times. J is TRBJ2-1 and V is TRBV7-2; D call uncertain. Germline V CDR1 and CDR2: SGHTA, FQGNSA. V lost 5 bases and J 14 bases, leaving 16 bases between the germline ends. CDR3 size: 12 residues. The CDR3 sequence is CASSTSYAREFF. In DNA form, the CDR3 reads TGTGCCAGCAGCACCTCCTACGCGAGAGAGTTCTTC.

The table lists this clonotype with a few counts. This chain joins TRBV6-5 and TRBJ2-5; 9 nucleotides align to TRBD1. The CDR3 totals 15 residues. The germline CDR1 and CDR2 sequences are MNHEY and SVGAGI. V lost 2 bases, J lost 6 bases, and 7 bases stayed unmatched. The CDR3 coding sequence is TGTGCCAGCAGTTACACCCAGACAGGGGGGCAGACCCAGTACTTC. Translated, it gives CASSYTQTGGQTQYF.

The chain carries TRBV19 and TRBJ2-5, with D maybe TRBD2 (5 bases). The CDR3 runs 14 residues. The germline gives CDR1 LNHDA, CDR2 SQIVND (reference sequence). V lost 3 bases and J lost 4, with 12 bases in between. CDR3 sequence reads: CASSIWLEGETQYF. The DNA of the CDR3 is TGTGCCAGTAGTATCTGGTTAGAGGGAGAGACCCAGTACTTC.

This clonotype was detected only a few times. The chain has TRBV29-1 and TRBJ2-2; the D gene is possibly TRBD1 (6 bases). CDR1 SQVTM and CDR2 ANQGSEA come from the germline V gene. Trimming pared 6 bases from V and 6 bases from J, leaving 14 bases between. The CDR3 spans 13 residues. DNA of the CDR3: TGCAGCGTGGAACAGGGTTTGGCCGGGGAGCTGTTTTTT. Translating gives CSVEQGLAGELFF.

Only a few counts were recorded for this clonotype. This chain joins TRBV6-2 or TRBV6-3 and TRBJ2-6; D may match TRBD1 or TRBD2 (5 bases each). Germline CDR1 and CDR2: MNHEY and SVGEGT. V lost 7 bases, J lost 4 bases, and 14 bases lay in between. This CDR3 has 15 residues. The CDR3 DNA follows: TGTGCCAGCATCGATTCGGGGACCGGGGCCAACGTCCTGACTTTC. It specifies CASIDSGTGANVLTF.

This clonotype was observed many times. In DNA form, the CDR3 reads TGCGCCAGCAGCGCGACAGGGGGCACTGAAGCTTTCTTT. It is translated as CASSATGGTEAFF. This chain links TRBV5-1 with TRBJ1-1; 9 bases line up with TRBD1. The germline V gene has CDR1 SGHRS and CDR2 YFSETQ. The junction had 2 bases not matched to a gene; V was cut back by 4 bases and J by 4 bases. The CDR3 is 13 amino acids.

This chain's CDR3 is CSARAPGDEAFF. DNA of the CDR3: TGCAGTGCTAGAGCTCCTGGGGATGAAGCTTTCTTT. The V call is TRBV20-1, the J call TRBJ1-1; D is unresolved. Trimming took 1 base from V and 7 from J, leaving 10 bases between them. From germline, CDR1 is DFQATT and CDR2 SNEGSKA (reference sequence). The CDR3 is made up of 12 amino acids.

The chain combines TRBV5-1 with TRBJ1-2, with a weak D call TRBD1 (5 bases). The CDR3 has 15 residues. Germline CDR1 is SGHRS and CDR2 is YFSETQ. Deletions cut 7 bases from V and 3 bases from J, with 19 bases between. The CDR3 here is CASLPASGTDYGYTF. CDR3 DNA sequence: TGCGCCAGCCTGCCGGCCTCCGGGACGGACTATGGCTACACCTTC.